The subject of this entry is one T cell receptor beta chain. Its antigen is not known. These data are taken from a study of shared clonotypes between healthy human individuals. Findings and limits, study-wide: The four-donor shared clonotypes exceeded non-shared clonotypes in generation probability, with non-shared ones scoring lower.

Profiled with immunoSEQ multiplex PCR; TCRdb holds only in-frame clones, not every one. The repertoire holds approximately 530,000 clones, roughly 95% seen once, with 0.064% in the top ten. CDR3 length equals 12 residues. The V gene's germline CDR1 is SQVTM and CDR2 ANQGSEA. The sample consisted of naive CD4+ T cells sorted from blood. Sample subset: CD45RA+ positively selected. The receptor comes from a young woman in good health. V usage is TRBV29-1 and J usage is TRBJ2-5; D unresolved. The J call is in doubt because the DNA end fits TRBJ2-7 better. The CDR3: CSVGGLTYEQYF. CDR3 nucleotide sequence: TGCAGCGTTGGGGGTTTGACCTACGAGCAGTACTTC.